A single sample is the source of the 25 T cell receptor beta chains below, sequenced in a study of neoadjuvant nivolumab and ipilimumab in lung cancer. The method was immunoSEQ multiplex PCR; TCRdb's version includes in-frame clones alone and lacks a portion of them. The data show 9,500 to 10,000 clones, with over 75% seen just once and 3% to 4% held by the top ten. The sequencing used peripheral blood, collected before neoadjuvant nivolumab, alone or with ipilimumab. Receptors were obtained from an adult with non-small cell lung cancer.

The rearrangement uses TRBV6-1 and TRBJ1-5, with 9 bases aligning to TRBD1. V shed 3 bases and J 2 bases; nucleotides not matched to a gene: 2. Germline loops: CDR1 MNHNS, CDR2 SASEGT. CDR3 length: 15 amino acids. The CDR3 protein is CASSDTGGGNQPQHF. The CDR3 bases are TGTGCCAGCAGTGATACAGGGGGCGGCAATCAGCCCCAGCATTTT.

The V call is TRBV2, the J call TRBJ1-2; D not resolved. CDR3 size: 14 residues. Germline V gene sequence: CDR1 SNHLY, CDR2 FYNNEI. Between the trimmed V and J ends, which lost 4 bases and 8 bases, there was a span of 17 bases. The CDR3 DNA reads as TGTGCCAGCAGTGCTACCCTCGGCCTGGGAGGCTACACCTTC. This translates into CASSATLGLGGYTF.

The rearrangement uses TRBV18 and TRBJ2-5; 9 bases agree with TRBD1. CDR3 length: 13 amino acids. Germline V gives CDR1 KGHSH, CDR2 LQKENI. The V gene end was trimmed by 4 bases and the J gene end by 4 bases; junction bases not matched to a gene: 1. This CDR3 is CASSQDRGETQYF. DNA of the CDR3: TGTGCCAGCTCACAGGACAGGGGAGAGACCCAGTACTTC.

This clone has only one observation. This chain connects TRBV27 to TRBJ2-2, with no clear D. V lost 1 base and J lost 6, with 6 bases in between. The CDR3 runs to 13 residues. Looked up from germline, CDR1 is MNHEY and CDR2 is SMNVEV (reference sequence). The CDR3 DNA reads as TGTGCCAGCAGTTTATTTTCCTCCGGGGAGCTGTTTTTT. It translates to CASSLFSSGELFF.

The genes are TRBV11-3 and TRBJ1-6, with D hard to call. Trimming removed 3 bases at V and 7 bases at J, with 7 bases between. Germline CDR1 and CDR2: SGHNT and YENEEA. The CDR3 contains 13 residues. CDR3 sequence reads: CASSFNGNSPLHF. CDR3 in DNA: TGTGCCAGCAGCTTTAATGGAAATTCACCCCTCCACTTT.

The chain joins TRBV27 to TRBJ1-3; 7 bases map to TRBD1. Germline CDR1 is MNHEY and CDR2 is SMNVEV (reference sequence). The CDR3 spans 16 residues. The ends lost 3 bases at V and 0 bases at J; junction bases unmatched: 5. For the CDR3, the DNA is TGTGCCAGCAGTTTTGGAGGGGGCCTCTCTGGAAACACCATATATTTT. Translation: CASSFGGGLSGNTIYF.

This chain uses TRBV28 with TRBJ2-1; TRBD1 or TRBD2 may be the D gene (6 bases each). Germline assignment: CDR1 MDHEN and CDR2 SYDVKM. The CDR3 sequence is 16 residues long. The V end lost 2 bases, the J end lost 5 bases, and 16 bases lay between the germline ends. CDR3 bases: TGTGCCAGCAGTTTAACCTCCTGGAGGGGGAACAATGAGCAGTTCTTC. This gives the protein CASSLTSWRGNNEQFF.

This sequence joins TRBV2 and TRBJ2-1, with 8 bases identical to TRBD2. From germline, CDR1 is SNHLY and CDR2 FYNNEI. After removal of 10 bases from V and 6 bases from J, the junction contained 11 bases not matched to a gene. CDR3 length: 14 amino acids. The CDR3 reads CATTLAGRGNEQFF. CDR3 DNA sequence: TGTGCCACCACATTAGCGGGAAGGGGCAATGAGCAGTTCTTC.

The rearrangement joins TRBV7-2 to TRBJ2-5; TRBD1 aligns across 8 bases. The length of the CDR3 is 13 residues. After removal of 4 bases from V and 5 bases from J, the junction contained 3 bases not matched to a gene. Germline V gene lookup returns CDR1 SGHTA and CDR2 FQGNSA. This chain's CDR3 is CASSYRGDETQYF. CDR3 DNA: TGTGCCAGCAGCTACAGGGGGGATGAGACCCAGTACTTC.

For the CDR3, the DNA is TGTGCCAGCTCAATGGCAACTAATGAAAAACTGTTTTTT. Residues: CASSMATNEKLFF. This chain uses TRBV18 with TRBJ1-4; D gene ambiguous. V gave up 5 bases and J gave up 0 bases, with 4 bases separating them. Germline V CDR1 and CDR2: KGHSH, LQKENI. This CDR3 region has 13 residues.

J is TRBJ2-7 and V is TRBV7-6; 11 nucleotides align to TRBD1. The length of the CDR3 is 15 residues. With 4 bases clipped from V and 3 bases from J, the junction kept 5 bases outside the gene matches. Germline CDR1 is SGHVS and CDR2 is FNYEAQ. The DNA of the CDR3 is TGTGCCAGCAGCTCCGGACAGGGGGCCCTCTACGAGCAGTACTTC. Amino acid sequence: CASSSGQGALYEQYF. The full variable domain, in which reference TRBV7-6 and TRBJ2-7 provide the parts outside the CDR3, is GAGVSQSPRYKVTKRGQDVALRCDPISGHVSLYWYRQALGQGPEFLTYFNYEAQQDKSGLPNDRFSAERPEGSISTLTIQRTEQRDSAMYRCASSSGQGALYEQYFGPGTRLTVT.

V is TRBV29-1 and J is TRBJ2-1, with TRBD1 matching over 12 bases. Germline trimming cut 6 bases from V and 2 bases from J; bases unmatched to any gene: 11. Germline CDR1 reads SQVTM; CDR2 reads ANQGSEA. The CDR3 is 17 amino acids. The CDR3 nucleotides are TGCAGCGTGGATCGCTCGGGACAGGGGGCAACCTACAATGAGCAGTTCTTC. Its protein is CSVDRSGQGATYNEQFF.

The gene calls are TRBV9 and TRBJ2-7, with D possibly being TRBD2 (6 bases). Per the germline V gene, CDR1 is SGDLS and CDR2 is YYNGEE. The length of the CDR3 is 14 residues. V gave up 0 bases and J gave up 5 bases, with 12 bases separating them. CDR3 in amino acids: CASSVGGENHEQYF. CDR3 sequence (DNA): TGTGCCAGCAGCGTAGGCGGGGAGAACCACGAGCAGTACTTC.

The chain joins TRBV10-2 to TRBJ2-1; TRBD1 agrees at 10 bases. The CDR3 length is 15 residues. J was trimmed by 1 base and V by 7 bases; bases with no gene match: 4. Germline V gene lookup returns CDR1 WSHSY and CDR2 SAAADI. CDR3 sequence: CASKGQGVSYNEQFF. CDR3 in DNA: TGCGCCAGCAAAGGACAGGGGGTTTCCTACAATGAGCAGTTCTTC.

The chain recombines TRBV5-6 with TRBJ1-5, with unresolved D. The ends were cut back, 0 bases at V and 0 bases at J, with 7 bases in the middle. CDR1 and CDR2 from the germline V gene are SGHDT and YYEEEE. The length of the CDR3 is 15 residues. The CDR3 is CASSLGPASNQPQHF. For the CDR3, the DNA is TGTGCCAGCAGCTTGGGGCCTGCTAGCAATCAGCCCCAGCATTTT.

The chain has TRBV19 and TRBJ1-5; D is unresolved. With 5 bases removed from V and 7 bases from J, the gap between germline ends came to 15 bases. The V gene's germline CDR1 is LNHDA and CDR2 SQIVND (reference sequence). The CDR3 totals 14 residues. CDR3 nucleotides: TGTGCCAGTAGTCTGAGGTGGCAAGGGCAGCCCCAGCATTTT. Its translation is CASSLRWQGQPQHF.

Only one count was recorded for this clone. The chain couples TRBV2 to TRBJ2-5; D might be TRBD2 (5 bases). V was cut by 6 bases and J by 5 bases, with 13 bases left in between. CDR3 length: 13 amino acids. The germline V gene has CDR1 SNHLY and CDR2 FYNNEI. CDR3 DNA: TGTGCCAGCAGCCGCAGCGGTGGGGAGACCCAGTACTTC. Translating it yields CASSRSGGETQYF.

The CDR3 DNA follows: TGTGCCAGCAGCTCCCCGGGGGCGGGAGAGGTTGAGCAGTTCTTC. Amino acids: CASSSPGAGEVEQFF. The rearrangement uses TRBV7-3 and TRBJ2-1; D possibly corresponds to TRBD2 (7 bases). The V gene lost 4 bases and the J gene lost 9 bases, with 19 bases spanning the gap. The CDR3 consists of 15 residues. CDR1 is SGHTA and CDR2 is FQGTGA in the germline V gene.

The genes are TRBV5-1 and TRBJ2-5; 9 bases map to TRBD2. The J call is uncertain, as TRBJ2-7 better fits the DNA end. This CDR3 is 14 amino acids long. Germline V gene sequence: CDR1 SGHRS, CDR2 YFSETQ. The CDR3 region is CASSLPAGGGEQYF. CDR3 bases: TGCGCCAGCAGCTTGCCAGCGGGAGGCGGCGAGCAGTACTTC.

The chain uses TRBV19 and TRBJ1-1, with 11 nucleotides matching TRBD1. The CDR3 consists of 18 residues. Unmatched junction bases numbered 11, after V lost 5 bases and J lost 0 bases. Germline CDR1 and CDR2: LNHDA and SQIVND (reference sequence). CDR3 coding DNA: TGTGCCAGTAGTGTAATGCTCGGACAGGGGGCCCTGAACACTGAAGCTTTCTTT. As protein: CASSVMLGQGALNTEAFF.

CDR3 bases: TGTGCCAGCAGGCTATACAGGGCTGAAGCTTTCTTT. Translation: CASRLYRAEAFF. This chain connects TRBV28 to TRBJ1-1, with D tentatively TRBD1 (6 bases). The CDR3 loop spans 12 amino acids. V lost 6 bases to trimming and J lost 6 bases, with 11 bases between them. Germline V gene sequence: CDR1 MDHEN, CDR2 SYDVKM.

The rearrangement uses TRBV5-4 and TRBJ1-5; no clear D. The CDR3 is 15 amino acids. The germline V gene has CDR1 SGHNT and CDR2 YYREEE (reference sequence). V lost 0 bases and J lost 7, with 14 bases in between. CDR3 coding DNA: TGTGCCAGCAGCTTGGACGGGTTGAGGGCCCAGCCCCAGCATTTT. Protein: CASSLDGLRAQPQHF.

The CDR3 bases are TGTGCCAGCAGCTTAGTGAGACTTCGGAATGAGCAGTTCTTC. Translated: CASSLVRLRNEQFF. V gene TRBV7-2 combines with J gene TRBJ2-1; no definite D call. Germline V gene sequence: CDR1 SGHTA, CDR2 FQGNSA. The CDR3 loop spans 14 amino acids. V was cut by 1 base and J by 7 bases, with 11 bases left in between. The full variable domain, with the rest looked up from reference TRBV7-2 and TRBJ2-1, is GAGVSQSPSNKVTEKGKDVELRCDPISGHTALYWYRQSLGQGLEFLIYFQGNSAPDKSGLPSDRFSAERTGGSVSTLTIQRTQQEDSAVYLCASSLVRLRNEQFFGPGTRLTVL.

The rearrangement joins TRBV5-6 to TRBJ1-2; the D gene is possibly TRBD1 (5 bases). This CDR3 has 13 residues. Trimming took 0 bases from V and 3 from J, leaving 6 bases between them. Germline V gene sequence: CDR1 SGHDT, CDR2 YYEEEE. In DNA, the CDR3 is TGTGCCAGCAGCTTGGCGGGGGACTATGGCTACACCTTC. It yields the protein CASSLAGDYGYTF.

The rearrangement links TRBV12-5 to TRBJ1-5; D gene ambiguous. The germline V and J ends were trimmed by 5 bases and 0 bases, with 14 bases remaining between them. The CDR3 extends over 16 amino acids. The V gene's germline CDR1 is LGHNT and CDR2 FRNRAP. CDR3 sequence reads: CASGTTRALSNQPQHF. The CDR3 DNA reads as TGTGCTAGTGGTACCACCCGGGCCCTTAGCAATCAGCCCCAGCATTTT.